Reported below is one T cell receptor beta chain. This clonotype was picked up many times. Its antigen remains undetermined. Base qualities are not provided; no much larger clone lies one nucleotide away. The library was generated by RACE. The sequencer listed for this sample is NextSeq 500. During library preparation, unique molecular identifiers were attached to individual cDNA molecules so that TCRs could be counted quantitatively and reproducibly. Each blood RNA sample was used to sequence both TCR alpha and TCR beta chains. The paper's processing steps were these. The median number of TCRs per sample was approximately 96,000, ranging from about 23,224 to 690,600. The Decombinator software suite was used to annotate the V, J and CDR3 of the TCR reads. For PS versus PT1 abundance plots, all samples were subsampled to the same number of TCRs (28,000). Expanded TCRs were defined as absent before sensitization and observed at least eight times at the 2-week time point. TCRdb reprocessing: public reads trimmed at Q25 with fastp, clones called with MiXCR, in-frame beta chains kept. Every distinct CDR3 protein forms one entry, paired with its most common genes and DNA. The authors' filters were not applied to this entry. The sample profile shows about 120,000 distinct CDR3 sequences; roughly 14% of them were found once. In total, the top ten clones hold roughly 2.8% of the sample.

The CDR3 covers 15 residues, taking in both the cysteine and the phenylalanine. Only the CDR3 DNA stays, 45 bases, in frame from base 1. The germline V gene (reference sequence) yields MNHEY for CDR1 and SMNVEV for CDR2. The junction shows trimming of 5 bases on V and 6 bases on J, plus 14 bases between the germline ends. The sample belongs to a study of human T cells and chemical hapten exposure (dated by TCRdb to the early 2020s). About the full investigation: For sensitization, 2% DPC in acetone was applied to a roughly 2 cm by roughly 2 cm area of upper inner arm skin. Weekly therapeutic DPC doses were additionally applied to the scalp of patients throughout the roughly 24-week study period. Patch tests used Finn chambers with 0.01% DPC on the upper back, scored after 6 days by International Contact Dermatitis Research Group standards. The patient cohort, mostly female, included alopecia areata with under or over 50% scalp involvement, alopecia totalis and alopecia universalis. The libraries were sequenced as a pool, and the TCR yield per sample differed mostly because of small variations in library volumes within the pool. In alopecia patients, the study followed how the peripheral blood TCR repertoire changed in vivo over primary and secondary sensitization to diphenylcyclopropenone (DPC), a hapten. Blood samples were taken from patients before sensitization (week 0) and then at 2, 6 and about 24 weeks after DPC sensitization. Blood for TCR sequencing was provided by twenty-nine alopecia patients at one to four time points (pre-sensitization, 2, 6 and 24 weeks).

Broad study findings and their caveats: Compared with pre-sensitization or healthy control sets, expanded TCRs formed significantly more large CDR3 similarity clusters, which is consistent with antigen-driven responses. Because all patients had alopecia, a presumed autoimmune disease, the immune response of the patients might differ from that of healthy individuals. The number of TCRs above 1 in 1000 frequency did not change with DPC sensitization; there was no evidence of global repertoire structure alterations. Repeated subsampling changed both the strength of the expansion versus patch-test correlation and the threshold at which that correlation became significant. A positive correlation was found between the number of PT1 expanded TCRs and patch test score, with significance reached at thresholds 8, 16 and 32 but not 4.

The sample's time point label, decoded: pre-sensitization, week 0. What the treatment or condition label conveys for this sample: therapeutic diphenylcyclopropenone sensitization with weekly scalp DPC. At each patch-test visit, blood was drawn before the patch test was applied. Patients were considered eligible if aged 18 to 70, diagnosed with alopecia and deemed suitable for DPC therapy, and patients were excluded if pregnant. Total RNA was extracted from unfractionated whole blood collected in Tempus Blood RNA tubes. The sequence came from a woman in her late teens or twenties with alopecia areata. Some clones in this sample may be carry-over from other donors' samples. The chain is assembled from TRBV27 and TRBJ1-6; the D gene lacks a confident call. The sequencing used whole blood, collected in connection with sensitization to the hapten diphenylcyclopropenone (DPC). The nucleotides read TGTGCCAGCAGTCCCCTGGGAGTTGCTAATTCACCCCTCCACTTT. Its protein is CASSPLGVANSPLHF.